This TCR beta chain was retrieved from a study of PD-1 blockade in classical Hodgkin lymphoma. In the study overall: Intravenous infusions of nivolumab 3 mg/kg reached patients every 2 weeks. Study observations and caveats: Baseline diversity in complete responders resembled that of newly diagnosed patients. Nothing has yet pinned down what causes the repertoire differences, possibly disease activity or prior therapy. Significant TCR diversity gains by C4D1 occurred in CD4+ but not CD8+ cells.

This CDR3 contains 14 residues. Per germline, CDR1 MNHEY and CDR2 SMNVEV (reference sequence). Losses at the gene ends were 2 bases for V and 6 bases for J; bases not matched to a gene: 3. Produced via immunoSEQ multiplex PCR; TCRdb's table is partial and in-frame only. Here the sample spans around 30,000 clones, roughly 86% being singletons. As for time point: cycle 4 day 1 (C4D1), after less than 7 weeks of nivolumab. Exposure to brentuximab vedotin varied, and each patient had relapsed following autologous stem cell transplantation. Researchers used magnetic negative selection to pull out pure CD4+ T cells from thawed PBMCs. As to this clone: Its antigen is unidentified.

The clonotype was recovered from a human donor with classical Hodgkin lymphoma. This sample comprised CD4+ T cells from blood, obtained before the fourth cycle of nivolumab. V is TRBV27 and J is TRBJ2-3; TRBD2 matches 9 bases. The CDR3 bases are TGTGCCAGCAGTTTAGGGACTAGCATGGATACGCAGTATTTT. Amino acids: CASSLGTSMDTQYF.